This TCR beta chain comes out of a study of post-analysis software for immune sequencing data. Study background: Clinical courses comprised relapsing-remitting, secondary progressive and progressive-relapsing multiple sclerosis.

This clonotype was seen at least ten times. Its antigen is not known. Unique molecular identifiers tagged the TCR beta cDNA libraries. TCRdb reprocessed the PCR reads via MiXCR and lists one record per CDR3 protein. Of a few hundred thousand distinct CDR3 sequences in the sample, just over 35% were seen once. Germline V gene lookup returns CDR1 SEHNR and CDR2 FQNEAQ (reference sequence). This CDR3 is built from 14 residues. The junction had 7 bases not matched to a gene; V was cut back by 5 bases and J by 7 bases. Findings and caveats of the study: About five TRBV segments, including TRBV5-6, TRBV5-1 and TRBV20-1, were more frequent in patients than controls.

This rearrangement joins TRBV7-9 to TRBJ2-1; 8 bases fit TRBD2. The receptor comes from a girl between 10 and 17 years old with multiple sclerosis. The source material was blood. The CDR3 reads CASSTREGGNEQFF. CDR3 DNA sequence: TGTGCCAGCAGCACCCGGGAGGGCGGTAATGAGCAGTTCTTC.